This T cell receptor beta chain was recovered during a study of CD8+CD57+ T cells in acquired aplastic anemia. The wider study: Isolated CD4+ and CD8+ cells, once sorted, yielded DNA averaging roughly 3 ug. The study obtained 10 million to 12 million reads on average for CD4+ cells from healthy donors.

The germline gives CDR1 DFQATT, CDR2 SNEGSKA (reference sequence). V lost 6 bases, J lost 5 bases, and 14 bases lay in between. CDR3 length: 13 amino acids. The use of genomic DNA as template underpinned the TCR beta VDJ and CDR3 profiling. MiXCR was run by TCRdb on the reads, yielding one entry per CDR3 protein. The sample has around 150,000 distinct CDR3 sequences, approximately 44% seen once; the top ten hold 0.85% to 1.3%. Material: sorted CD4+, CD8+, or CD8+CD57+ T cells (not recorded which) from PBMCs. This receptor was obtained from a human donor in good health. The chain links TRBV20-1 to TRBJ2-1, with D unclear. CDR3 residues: CSAPDLGNNEQFF. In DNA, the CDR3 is TGCAGTGCCCCGGACCTTGGGAACAATGAGCAGTTCTTC.